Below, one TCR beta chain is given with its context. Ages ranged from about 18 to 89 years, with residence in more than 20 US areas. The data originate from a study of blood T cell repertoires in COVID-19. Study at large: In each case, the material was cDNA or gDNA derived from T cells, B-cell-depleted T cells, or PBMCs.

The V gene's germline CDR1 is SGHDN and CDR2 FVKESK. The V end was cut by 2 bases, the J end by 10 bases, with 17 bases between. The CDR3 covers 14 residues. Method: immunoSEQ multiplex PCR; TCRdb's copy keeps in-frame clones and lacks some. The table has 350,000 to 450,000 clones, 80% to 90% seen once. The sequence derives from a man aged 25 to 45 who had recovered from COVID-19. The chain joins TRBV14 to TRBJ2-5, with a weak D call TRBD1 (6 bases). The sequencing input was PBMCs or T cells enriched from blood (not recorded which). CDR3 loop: CASSQLRDTADQYF. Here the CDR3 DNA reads TGTGCCAGCAGCCAACTCAGGGACACCGCGGACCAGTACTTC.